A selection of T cell receptor beta chains follows, all from one sample in a study of blood T cells in healthy people across ages. One entry per CDR3 protein, called by TCRdb with MiXCR from the 5' RACE reads. The sample has 800,000 to 950,000 distinct CDR3 sequences; about 28% are singletons. These records were also assigned to another study, of T cells of mothers and their children.

Sequencing was carried out using blood. The origin of the receptors is a woman aged 40 to 50 in good health. Each CDR3 is given with its conserved first and last residue. Fields, in order: J gene, D gene, V gene, clone size, CDR3 protein, CDR3 DNA. D genes are given only for firm matches. Only some rows state a clone size, as once, few, many or a class for expanded clones.

J gene: TRBJ2-3; D gene: .; V gene: TRBV18; clone size: .; CDR3 protein: CASSVRRGSTDTQYF; CDR3 DNA: TGTGCCAGCAGCGTACGACGGGGGAGCACAGATACGCAGTATTTT
J gene: TRBJ2-7; D gene: TRBD1; V gene: TRBV6-1; clone size: few; CDR3 protein: CASSEGQGSGYEQYF; CDR3 DNA: TGTGCCAGCAGCGAAGGACAGGGGAGCGGCTACGAGCAGTACTTC
J gene: TRBJ2-7; D gene: .; V gene: TRBV6-6; clone size: .; CDR3 protein: CASSYLDIGRYEQYF; CDR3 DNA: TGTGCCAGCAGTTATCTGGACATAGGCAGGTACGAGCAGTACTTC
J gene: TRBJ1-2; D gene: .; V gene: TRBV7-9; clone size: few; CDR3 protein: CASSRIGSTNYGYTF; CDR3 DNA: TGTGCCAGCAGCCGAATCGGATCTACTAACTATGGCTACACCTTC
J gene: TRBJ2-5; D gene: .; V gene: TRBV7-2; clone size: .; CDR3 protein: CASRPSGGTQYF; CDR3 DNA: TGTGCCAGCAGACCGAGCGGAGGAACCCAGTACTTC
J gene: TRBJ2-7; D gene: TRBD2; V gene: TRBV9; clone size: few; CDR3 protein: CASSPRERGASEQYF; CDR3 DNA: TGTGCCAGCAGCCCCAGGGAGCGGGGGGCGAGCGAGCAGTACTTC
J gene: TRBJ1-2; D gene: .; V gene: TRBV6-1; clone size: .; CDR3 protein: CASSETENYGYTF; CDR3 DNA: TGTGCCAGCAGTGAGACAGAAAACTATGGCTACACCTTC
J gene: TRBJ2-7; D gene: .; V gene: TRBV7-2; clone size: .; CDR3 protein: CASSYQSGVDDEQYF; CDR3 DNA: TGTGCCAGCAGTTACCAGTCCGGCGTCGATGACGAGCAGTACTTC
J gene: TRBJ1-6; D gene: TRBD1; V gene: TRBV5-1; clone size: .; CDR3 protein: CASSQDRGGGSPLHF; CDR3 DNA: TGCGCCAGCAGCCAGGACAGGGGTGGGGGTTCACCCCTCCACTTT
J gene: TRBJ1-3; D gene: .; V gene: TRBV7-9; clone size: .; CDR3 protein: CASSFELVGNTIYF; CDR3 DNA: TGTGCCAGCAGCTTCGAATTAGTAGGAAACACCATATATTTT
J gene: TRBJ2-1; D gene: .; V gene: TRBV4-2; clone size: many; CDR3 protein: CASSLVTNNEQFF; CDR3 DNA: TGTGCCAGCAGCTTAGTAACAAACAATGAGCAGTTCTTC
J gene: TRBJ1-2; D gene: TRBD1; V gene: TRBV6-6; clone size: .; CDR3 protein: CASSRQGEVYGYTF; CDR3 DNA: TGTGCCAGCAGCCGACAGGGGGAAGTCTATGGCTACACCTTC
J gene: TRBJ1-4; D gene: .; V gene: TRBV7-8; clone size: few; CDR3 protein: CASGSTSANEKLFF; CDR3 DNA: TGTGCCAGCGGTTCGACAAGTGCTAATGAAAAACTGTTTTTT
J gene: TRBJ2-2; D gene: .; V gene: TRBV3-1; clone size: many; CDR3 protein: CASSRLGSKNTGELFF; CDR3 DNA: TGTGCCAGCAGCCGATTGGGGTCTAAGAACACCGGGGAGCTGTTTTTT
J gene: TRBJ1-4; D gene: .; V gene: TRBV12-3/TRBV12-4; clone size: .; CDR3 protein: CASSQRWMASNEKLFF; CDR3 DNA: TGTGCCAGCAGCCAAAGATGGATGGCCTCTAATGAAAAACTGTTTTTT
J gene: TRBJ2-6; D gene: .; V gene: TRBV10-3; clone size: few; CDR3 protein: CAIGRPAGANVLTF; CDR3 DNA: TGTGCCATAGGACGTCCGGCCGGGGCCAACGTCCTGACTTTC
J gene: TRBJ2-7; D gene: .; V gene: TRBV28; clone size: many; CDR3 protein: CASSLGGYQWYEQYF; CDR3 DNA: TGTGCCAGCAGTTTAGGCGGGTATCAGTGGTACGAGCAGTACTTC
J gene: TRBJ2-1; D gene: TRBD2; V gene: TRBV9; clone size: few; CDR3 protein: CASSPGLGYEQFF; CDR3 DNA: TGTGCCAGCAGCCCGGGACTAGGGTATGAGCAGTTCTTC
J gene: TRBJ1-2; D gene: .; V gene: TRBV29-1; clone size: .; CDR3 protein: CSVGPNGPDGYTF; CDR3 DNA: TGCAGCGTCGGTCCCAATGGACCGGACGGCTACACCTTC
J gene: TRBJ2-3; D gene: TRBD2; V gene: TRBV11-2; clone size: .; CDR3 protein: CASTSIGGTSTDTQYF; CDR3 DNA: TGTGCCAGCACCTCCATCGGGGGGACTAGCACAGATACGCAGTATTTT
J gene: TRBJ2-7; D gene: TRBD1; V gene: TRBV5-1; clone size: few; CDR3 protein: CASSLLIGTGGHEQYF; CDR3 DNA: TGCGCCAGCAGCTTATTGATCGGGACAGGGGGACACGAGCAGTACTTC
J gene: TRBJ1-5; D gene: .; V gene: TRBV15; clone size: .; CDR3 protein: CATSRAPAQDQPQHF; CDR3 DNA: TGTGCCACCAGCAGAGCCCCGGCCCAGGATCAGCCCCAGCATTTT
J gene: TRBJ2-2; D gene: .; V gene: TRBV7-2; clone size: few; CDR3 protein: CASSEQVMAGELFF; CDR3 DNA: TGTGCCAGCAGCGAGCAGGTGATGGCCGGGGAGCTGTTTTTT
J gene: TRBJ1-4; D gene: .; V gene: TRBV7-6; clone size: .; CDR3 protein: CASSLGRKNEKLFF; CDR3 DNA: TGTGCCAGCAGCTTAGGTCGAAAGAATGAAAAACTGTTTTTT
J gene: TRBJ1-2; D gene: .; V gene: TRBV11-2; clone size: many; CDR3 protein: CASSPGGLGGYGYTF; CDR3 DNA: TGTGCCAGCAGCCCGGGGGGGCTTGGAGGCTATGGCTACACCTTC
J gene: TRBJ2-7; D gene: .; V gene: TRBV7-3; clone size: few; CDR3 protein: CASSRAGGQNEQYF; CDR3 DNA: TGTGCCAGCAGCCGGGCAGGGGGGCAAAACGAGCAGTACTTC
J gene: TRBJ1-1; D gene: .; V gene: TRBV3-1; clone size: once; CDR3 protein: CASSQGAAIMNTEAFF; CDR3 DNA: TGTGCCAGCAGCCAAGGGGCTGCCATCATGAACACTGAAGCTTTCTTT
J gene: TRBJ2-5; D gene: TRBD2; V gene: TRBV3-1; clone size: few; CDR3 protein: CASSQEAGVQETQYF; CDR3 DNA: TGTGCCAGCAGCCAAGAGGCGGGAGTCCAAGAGACCCAGTACTTC
J gene: TRBJ2-5; D gene: .; V gene: TRBV12-3/TRBV12-4; clone size: few; CDR3 protein: CAGSLIQETQYF; CDR3 DNA: TGTGCCGGCAGCCTTATTCAAGAGACCCAGTACTTC
J gene: TRBJ2-1; D gene: .; V gene: TRBV11-1; clone size: .; CDR3 protein: CASTQRRASSYNEQFF; CDR3 DNA: TGTGCCAGCACTCAGAGACGGGCTAGCTCCTACAATGAGCAGTTCTTC
J gene: TRBJ1-5; D gene: .; V gene: TRBV15; clone size: .; CDR3 protein: CATSDTDSNQPQHF; CDR3 DNA: TGTGCCACTTCGGACACCGATAGCAATCAGCCCCAGCATTTT
J gene: TRBJ1-1; D gene: TRBD1; V gene: TRBV24-1; clone size: .; CDR3 protein: CATRDLSGGAGAFF; CDR3 DNA: TGTGCCACCAGGGATTTGTCAGGGGGCGCGGGAGCTTTCTTT
J gene: TRBJ2-5; D gene: TRBD2; V gene: TRBV7-2; clone size: few; CDR3 protein: CASSPAGGGQTQYF; CDR3 DNA: TGTGCCAGCAGCCCAGCGGGGGGGGGGCAGACCCAGTACTTC
J gene: TRBJ2-3; D gene: TRBD1; V gene: TRBV20-1; clone size: many; CDR3 protein: CSAGTGNRYDTQYF; CDR3 DNA: TGCAGTGCTGGGACAGGGAATCGTTATGATACGCAGTATTTT
J gene: TRBJ2-3; D gene: .; V gene: TRBV12-3/TRBV12-4; clone size: .; CDR3 protein: CASSFKRLTSTDTQYF; CDR3 DNA: TGTGCCAGCAGTTTTAAGAGGCTTACTAGCACAGATACGCAGTATTTT
J gene: TRBJ2-3; D gene: .; V gene: TRBV9; clone size: .; CDR3 protein: CASSVGEGGRTQYF; CDR3 DNA: TGTGCCAGCAGCGTAGGGGAGGGGGGGCGTACGCAGTATTTT
J gene: TRBJ2-7; D gene: .; V gene: TRBV30; clone size: .; CDR3 protein: CAWSVGTNYEQYF; CDR3 DNA: TGTGCCTGGAGTGTAGGGACAAATTACGAGCAGTACTTC
J gene: TRBJ1-2; D gene: TRBD1; V gene: TRBV7-2; clone size: few; CDR3 protein: CASSPQNGQVYGYTF; CDR3 DNA: TGTGCCAGCAGCCCCCAAAACGGACAGGTCTATGGCTACACCTTC
J gene: TRBJ1-2; D gene: .; V gene: TRBV3-1; clone size: many; CDR3 protein: CASSQITGNYGYTF; CDR3 DNA: TGTGCCAGCAGCCAAATAACAGGGAACTATGGCTACACCTTC
J gene: TRBJ2-3; D gene: .; V gene: TRBV24-1; clone size: .; CDR3 protein: CATSRSTGRIGDTQYF; CDR3 DNA: TGTGCCACCAGTAGATCGACCGGCCGAATCGGGGATACGCAGTATTTT
J gene: TRBJ1-2; D gene: .; V gene: TRBV5-1; clone size: few; CDR3 protein: CASSIQQGEYGYTF; CDR3 DNA: TGCGCCAGCAGCATACAACAGGGTGAATATGGCTACACCTTC
J gene: TRBJ1-3; D gene: TRBD1; V gene: TRBV7-2; clone size: .; CDR3 protein: CASSLATGGGNTIYF; CDR3 DNA: TGTGCCAGCAGCTTAGCGACAGGGGGCGGAAACACCATATATTTT
J gene: TRBJ1-4; D gene: .; V gene: TRBV9; clone size: few; CDR3 protein: CASSGTPYRTDEKLFF; CDR3 DNA: TGTGCCAGCTCAGGGACCCCATACAGGACAGATGAAAAACTGTTTTTT
J gene: TRBJ2-7; D gene: .; V gene: TRBV5-6; clone size: many; CDR3 protein: CASSLIHYEQYF; CDR3 DNA: TGTGCCAGCAGCTTGATCCATTACGAGCAGTACTTC
J gene: TRBJ2-5; D gene: .; V gene: TRBV12-3/TRBV12-4; clone size: many; CDR3 protein: CASTPGPPETQYF; CDR3 DNA: TGTGCCAGCACCCCTGGTCCTCCGGAGACCCAGTACTTC
J gene: TRBJ2-1; D gene: .; V gene: TRBV7-9; clone size: many; CDR3 protein: CASSLEGDNEQFF; CDR3 DNA: TGTGCCAGCAGCTTAGAGGGCGACAATGAGCAGTTCTTC
J gene: TRBJ1-5; D gene: .; V gene: TRBV28; clone size: few; CDR3 protein: CASSLAGGLSSQPQHF; CDR3 DNA: TGTGCCAGCAGTTTGGCCGGGGGGCTTTCGTCTCAGCCCCAGCATTTT
J gene: TRBJ2-7; D gene: TRBD1; V gene: TRBV6-5; clone size: few; CDR3 protein: CASSYGVGGDEQYF; CDR3 DNA: TGTGCCAGCAGTTACGGGGTAGGGGGCGACGAGCAGTACTTC
J gene: TRBJ2-5; D gene: .; V gene: TRBV7-2; clone size: once; CDR3 protein: CASSPLGLQGTQYF; CDR3 DNA: TGTGCCAGCAGCCCCTTGGGGCTGCAAGGGACCCAGTACTTC
J gene: TRBJ2-7; D gene: TRBD1; V gene: TRBV7-2; clone size: many; CDR3 protein: CASSPRQGLTYEQYF; CDR3 DNA: TGTGCCAGCAGCCCCCGACAGGGTTTAACCTACGAGCAGTACTTC
J gene: TRBJ2-7; D gene: .; V gene: TRBV12-3/TRBV12-4; clone size: few; CDR3 protein: CASSTGYNYEQYF; CDR3 DNA: TGTGCCAGCAGTACAGGTTACAACTACGAGCAGTACTTC
J gene: TRBJ2-1; D gene: TRBD1; V gene: TRBV20-1; clone size: many; CDR3 protein: CSASYTGQGASYNEQFF; CDR3 DNA: TGCAGTGCTAGCTATACTGGACAGGGGGCTTCCTACAATGAGCAGTTCTTC
J gene: TRBJ2-7; D gene: TRBD2; V gene: TRBV20-1; clone size: .; CDR3 protein: CSATGTSGPSPYEQYF; CDR3 DNA: TGCAGTGCTACTGGGACTAGCGGGCCGAGCCCCTACGAGCAGTACTTC
J gene: TRBJ1-3; D gene: .; V gene: TRBV4-3; clone size: .; CDR3 protein: CASSQDFNPYIYF; CDR3 DNA: TGCGCCAGCAGCCAAGATTTCAACCCCTATATATATTTT
J gene: TRBJ2-1; D gene: TRBD2; V gene: TRBV10-3; clone size: many; CDR3 protein: CAIRGTSESSYNEQFF; CDR3 DNA: TGTGCCATCAGAGGGACTAGCGAAAGCTCCTACAATGAGCAGTTCTTC
J gene: TRBJ2-1; D gene: .; V gene: TRBV7-9; clone size: many; CDR3 protein: CASSLTGTYNEQFF; CDR3 DNA: TGTGCCAGCAGCTTAACAGGGACCTACAATGAGCAGTTCTTC